The clone carrying this T cell receptor beta chain was counted at least ten times. What it binds is not known. This specimen belongs to a study of T-cell reconstitution after alpha-beta-depleted transplantation in children. The CDR3 runs to 13 residues. Germline V gene data show CDR1 as SGHRS and CDR2 as YFSETQ. V gave up 4 bases and J gave up 2 bases, with 10 bases separating them. General study results and limits: T cells produced anew were the main source of T-cell counts and diversity one year after transplant.

This sample's TCRbeta library carried unique molecular identifier barcodes. Each CDR3 protein is one row after TCRdb ran MiXCR on the PCR reads. This sample has around 700,000 distinct CDR3 sequences, with roughly 14% found just once. The sample was PBMCs, taken before TCRalphabeta/CD19-depleted stem cell transplant. The receptor's source is a girl aged 2-15 years with congenital amegakaryocytic thrombocytopenia, due to receive a stem cell transplant. The chain couples TRBV5-1 to TRBJ2-7, with a possible D match to TRBD2 (6 bases). The CDR3 coding sequence is TGCGCCAGCAGCGTAACGGGAGCCTACGAGCAGTACTTC. This encodes CASSVTGAYEQYF. Based on the CDR3 plus reference TRBV5-1 and TRBJ2-7, the full variable domain is KAGVTQTPRYLIKTRGQQVTLSCSPISGHRSVSWYQQTPGQGLQFLFEYFSETQRNKGNFPGRFSGRQFSNSRSEMNVSTLELGDSALYLCASSVTGAYEQYFGPGTRLTVT.